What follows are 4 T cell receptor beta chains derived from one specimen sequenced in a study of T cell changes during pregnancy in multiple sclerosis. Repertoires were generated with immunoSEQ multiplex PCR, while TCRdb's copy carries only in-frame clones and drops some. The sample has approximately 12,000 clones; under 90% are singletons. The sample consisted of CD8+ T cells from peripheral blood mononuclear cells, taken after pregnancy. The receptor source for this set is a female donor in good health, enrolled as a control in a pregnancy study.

This CDR3 is CASGPAGGFGTYEQYF. Written as DNA, the CDR3 is TGTGCCAGCGGGCCTGCGGGGGGGTTTGGGACCTACGAGCAGTACTTC. The rearrangement links TRBV27 to TRBJ2-7; 9 nucleotides line up with TRBD2. The V and J ends lost 8 bases and 2 bases, in that order; junction bases with no gene match: 13. This CDR3 contains 16 residues. Per the germline V gene, CDR1 is MNHEY and CDR2 is SMNVEV (reference sequence).

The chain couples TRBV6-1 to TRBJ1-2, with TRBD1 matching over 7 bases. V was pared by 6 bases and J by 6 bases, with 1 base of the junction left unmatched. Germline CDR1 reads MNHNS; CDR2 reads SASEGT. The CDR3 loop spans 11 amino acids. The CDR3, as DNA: TGTGCCAGCAGCAGGGGGGATGGCTACACCTTC. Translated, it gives CASSRGDGYTF.

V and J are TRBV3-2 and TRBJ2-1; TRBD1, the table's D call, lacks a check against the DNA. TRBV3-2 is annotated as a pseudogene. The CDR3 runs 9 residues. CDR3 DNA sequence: TGTGCCCAGGGCAATGAGCAGTTCTTC. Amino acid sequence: CAQGNEQFF.

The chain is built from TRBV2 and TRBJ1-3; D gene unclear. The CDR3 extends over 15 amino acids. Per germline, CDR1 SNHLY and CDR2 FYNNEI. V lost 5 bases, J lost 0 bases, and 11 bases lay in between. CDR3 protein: CASSSDTNSGNTIYF. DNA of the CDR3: TGTGCCAGCAGTTCCGACACCAACTCTGGAAACACCATATATTTT.